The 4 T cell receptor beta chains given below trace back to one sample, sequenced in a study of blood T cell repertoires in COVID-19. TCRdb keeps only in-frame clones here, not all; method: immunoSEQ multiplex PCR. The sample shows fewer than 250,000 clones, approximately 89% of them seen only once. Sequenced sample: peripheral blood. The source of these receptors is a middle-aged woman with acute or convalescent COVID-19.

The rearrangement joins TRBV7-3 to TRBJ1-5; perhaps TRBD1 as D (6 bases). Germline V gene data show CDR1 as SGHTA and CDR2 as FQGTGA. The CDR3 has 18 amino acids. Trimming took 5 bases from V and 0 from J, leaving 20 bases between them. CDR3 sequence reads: CASSPEAGVPYSNQPQHF. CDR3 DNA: TGTGCCAGCAGCCCCGAGGCAGGGGTGCCTTATAGCAATCAGCCCCAGCATTTT.

The CDR3 sequence is CASSTPPWQGRGTDTQYF. The CDR3 coding sequence is TGTGCCAGTAGTACGCCCCCCTGGCAGGGAAGGGGCACAGATACGCAGTATTTT. V usage is TRBV19 and J usage is TRBJ2-3; a weak D match, TRBD1 (5 bases). In germline, CDR1 is LNHDA, CDR2 SQIVND (reference sequence). Trimming shortened V by 4 bases and J by 1 base, and 21 bases separated the two germline ends. CDR3 size: 18 residues. Combining the CDR3 with reference TRBV19 and TRBJ2-3 gives the whole variable domain DGGITQSPKYLFRKEGQNVTLSCEQNLNHDAMYWYRQDPGQGLRLIYYSQIVNDFQKGDIAEGYSVSREKKESFPLTVTSAQKNPTAFYLCASSTPPWQGRGTDTQYFGPGTRLTVL.

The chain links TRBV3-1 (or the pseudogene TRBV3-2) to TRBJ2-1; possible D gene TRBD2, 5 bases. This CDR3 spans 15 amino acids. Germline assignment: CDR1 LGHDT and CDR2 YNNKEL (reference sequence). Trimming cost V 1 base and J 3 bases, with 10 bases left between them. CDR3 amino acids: CASSQAGRGYNEQFF. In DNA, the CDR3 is TGTGCCAGCAGCCAAGCAGGTCGGGGCTACAATGAGCAGTTCTTC.

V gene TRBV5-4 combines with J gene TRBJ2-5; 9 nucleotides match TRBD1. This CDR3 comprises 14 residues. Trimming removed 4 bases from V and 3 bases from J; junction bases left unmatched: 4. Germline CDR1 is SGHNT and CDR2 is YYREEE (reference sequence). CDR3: CASSMGQGKETQYF. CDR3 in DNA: TGTGCCAGCAGCATGGGACAGGGAAAAGAGACCCAGTACTTC.